The next 10 T cell receptor beta chains were all read from a single sample in a study of response to subunit inactivated influenza vaccine. From the RT-PCR reads, TCRdb called clonotypes with MiXCR, one entry per CDR3 protein. The data show 650,000 to 850,000 distinct CDR3 sequences, with more than 11% seen just once and less than 9% held by the top ten. Sequenced material: PBMCs from blood, taken approximately 15 days before vaccination. The source is a man aged 45-60 years who received an inactivated influenza vaccine.

The J gene is TRBJ1-1, the V gene TRBV20-1; 9 bases agree with TRBD1. Trimming cost V 1 base and J 3 bases; bases outside gene matches: 6. The CDR3 loop spans 15 amino acids. Germline CDR1 reads DFQATT; CDR2 reads SNEGSKA (reference sequence). DNA of the CDR3: TGCAGTGCTAGAGGTGGGACAGGGCAGGACACTGAAGCTTTCTTT. Translated: CSARGGTGQDTEAFF.

The chain has TRBV5-5 and TRBJ2-2, with no clear D. Between the trimmed V and J ends, which lost 3 bases and 5 bases, there was a span of 5 bases. Germline V lookup: CDR1 SGHKS, CDR2 YYEKEE (reference sequence). The CDR3 is 12 residues long. Written as DNA, the CDR3 is TGTGCCAGCAGCTGGGTAACCGGGGAGCTGTTTTTT. This translates into CASSWVTGELFF.

The table lists this clonotype with a few counts. V gene TRBV6-5 combines with J gene TRBJ2-2; D perhaps matches TRBD2 (6 bases). The length of the CDR3 is 15 residues. CDR1 and CDR2 from the germline V gene are MNHEY and SVGAGI. The V end was cut by 2 bases, the J end by 4 bases, with 11 bases between. The CDR3 DNA reads as TGTGCCAGCAGTTACGGGGGGACCGTCACCGGGGAGCTGTTTTTT. Protein product: CASSYGGTVTGELFF.

The chain couples TRBV24-1 to TRBJ2-3, with D possibly TRBD2 on 6 matching bases. The length of the CDR3 is 16 residues. Germline V CDR1 and CDR2: KGHDR, SFDVKD. Trimming took 1 base from V and 3 from J, leaving 13 bases between them. DNA of the CDR3: TGTGCCACCAGTGATTTTGCGTTGGAGGGGACAGATACGCAGTATTTT. Translating it yields CATSDFALEGTDTQYF.

This clonotype has ten or more counts. The chain links TRBV12-3 or TRBV12-4 to TRBJ2-1; 7 nucleotides line up with TRBD1. V shed 0 bases and J 10 bases; nucleotides not matched to a gene: 3. The CDR3 totals 13 residues. This CDR3 reads CASSLAMDREQFF. The CDR3 region has the DNA TGTGCCAGCAGTTTAGCGATGGACAGGGAGCAGTTCTTC.

This clonotype was observed a single time. The rearrangement uses TRBV7-2 and TRBJ1-2; no clear D. Germline CDR1 and CDR2: SGHTA and FQGNSA. This CDR3 is built from 13 residues. V was trimmed by 1 base and J by 5 bases, leaving 8 bases between them. The CDR3 DNA reads as TGTGCCAGCAGCTTAGAGAACAGTTATGGCTACACCTTC. It specifies CASSLENSYGYTF.

The chain carries TRBV7-2 and TRBJ2-3; D might be TRBD2 (5 bases). The V gene lost 1 base and the J gene lost 10 bases, with 12 bases spanning the gap. CDR3 length: 13 residues. From germline, CDR1 is SGHTA and CDR2 FQGNSA. CDR3 sequence (DNA): TGTGCCAGCAGCTTAGTTTGGCAGGAGGCGCAGTATTTT. This translates into CASSLVWQEAQYF.

V and J are TRBV29-1 and TRBJ2-3, with 10 nucleotides matching TRBD2. CDR1 SQVTM and CDR2 ANQGSEA come from the germline V gene. The CDR3 sequence is 13 residues long. With V trimmed by 6 bases and J by 2 bases, 2 bases remained unmatched. The CDR3: CSVLAGATDTQYF. CDR3 in DNA: TGCAGCGTCCTAGCGGGGGCCACAGATACGCAGTATTTT.

This clonotype was seen a few times. This chain uses TRBV6-2 or TRBV6-3 with TRBJ2-1; TRBD1 might be the D (6 bases). In germline, CDR1 is MNHEY, CDR2 SVGEGT. Deletions cut 1 base from V and 7 bases from J, with 14 bases between. The CDR3 spans 15 residues. CDR3 coding DNA: TGTGCCAGCAGTTACTATGGGGGCGCAGGAAATGAGCAGTTCTTC. Its protein product is CASSYYGGAGNEQFF.

The sample holds one count of this clonotype. The chain employs TRBV7-9 and TRBJ1-2, with D hard to call. The V end was cut by 3 bases, the J end by 3 bases, with 17 bases between. Per the germline V gene, CDR1 is SEHNR and CDR2 is FQNEAQ (reference sequence). The CDR3 has 16 residues. CDR3: CASSLRVDRGDYGYTF. For the CDR3, the DNA is TGTGCCAGCAGCTTGAGGGTGGACCGCGGGGACTATGGCTACACCTTC.